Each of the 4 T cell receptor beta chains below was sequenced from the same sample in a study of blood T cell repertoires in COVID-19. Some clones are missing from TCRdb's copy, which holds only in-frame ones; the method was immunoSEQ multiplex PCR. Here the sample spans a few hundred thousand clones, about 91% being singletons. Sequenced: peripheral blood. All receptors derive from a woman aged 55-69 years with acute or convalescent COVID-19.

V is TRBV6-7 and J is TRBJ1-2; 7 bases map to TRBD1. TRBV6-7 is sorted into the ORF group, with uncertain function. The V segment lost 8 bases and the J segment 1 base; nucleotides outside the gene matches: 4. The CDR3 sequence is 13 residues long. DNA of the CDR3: TGTGCCAGCCCGACAGGGATTAACTATGGCTACACCTTC. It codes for CASPTGINYGYTF.

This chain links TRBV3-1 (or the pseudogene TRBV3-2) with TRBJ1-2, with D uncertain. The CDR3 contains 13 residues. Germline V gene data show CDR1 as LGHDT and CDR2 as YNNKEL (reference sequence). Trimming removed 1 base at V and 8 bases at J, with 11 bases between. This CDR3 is CASSQAARGGYTF. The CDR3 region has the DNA TGTGCCAGCAGCCAAGCCGCCCGAGGGGGCTACACCTTC.

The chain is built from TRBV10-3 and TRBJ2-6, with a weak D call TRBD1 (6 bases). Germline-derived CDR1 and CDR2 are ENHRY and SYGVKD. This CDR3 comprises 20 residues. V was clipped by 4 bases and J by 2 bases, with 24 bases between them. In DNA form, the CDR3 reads TGTGCCATCAGTGGCTCCATAACAGGGAAGAAGGAACCTGGGGCCAACGTCCTGACTTTC. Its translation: CAISGSITGKKEPGANVLTF.

CDR3 in DNA: TGTGCCAGTATCGGGACAGGCGGTGGAAACACCATATATTTT. Protein sequence: CASIGTGGGNTIYF. The chain is built from TRBV19 and TRBJ1-3; 8 bases fit TRBD1. Losses at the gene ends were 7 bases for V and 3 bases for J; bases not matched to a gene: 5. The CDR3 consists of 14 residues. CDR1 is LNHDA and CDR2 is SQIVND in the germline V gene (reference sequence).